The 7 T cell receptor beta chains below come from one sample, sequenced in a study of blood T cell repertoires in COVID-19. Clones were sequenced by immunoSEQ multiplex PCR, and TCRdb holds only the in-frame ones, with some missing. The repertoire consists of tens of thousands of clones, with 80% to 90% occurring once and the leading ten covering over 9%. The sample comprised peripheral blood. Source of these receptors: a human donor in a cohort sampled during active COVID-19.

The chain combines TRBV3-1 (or the pseudogene TRBV3-2) with TRBJ1-6, with D unclear. The ends were cut back, 4 bases at V and 7 bases at J, with 14 bases in the middle. CDR3 length: 15 residues. The germline V gene encodes CDR1 LGHDT and CDR2 YNNKEL (reference sequence). The CDR3 DNA reads TGTGCCAGCAGCCCCCTCCGGGGAGAGAATTCACCCCTCCACTTT. Translation: CASSPLRGENSPLHF.

The rearrangement links TRBV5-1 to TRBJ1-2; D not certain. Germline V gene data show CDR1 as SGHRS and CDR2 as YFSETQ. Deletions cut 5 bases from V and 6 bases from J, with 8 bases between. The length of the CDR3 is 11 residues. The CDR3 here is CASRGVDGYTF. CDR3 DNA sequence: TGCGCCAGCAGGGGAGTGGATGGCTACACCTTC.

The gene calls are TRBV30 and TRBJ2-3, with 8 bases identical to TRBD1. Germline assignment: CDR1 GTSNPN and CDR2 SVGIG (reference sequence). The J segment lost 10 bases and the V segment lost 3 bases, leaving 3 bases of the junction unmatched. The CDR3 is made up of 11 amino acids. CDR3 sequence: CAWSSQGAQYF. In nucleotides, the CDR3 is TGTGCCTGGAGCTCACAGGGGGCGCAGTATTTT.

This CDR3 is CASRGGSWDEQYF. The DNA of the CDR3 is TGTGCCAGCAGGGGGGGTTCATGGGACGAGCAGTACTTC. This chain uses TRBV11-2 with TRBJ2-7, with D tentatively TRBD2 (6 bases). V was pared by 6 bases and J by 5 bases, with 14 bases between. The CDR3 spans 13 residues. Germline V CDR1 and CDR2: SGHAT, FQNNGV.

The V gene is TRBV28, the J gene TRBJ2-2; tentative D call: TRBD1 (6 bases). Deletions cut 7 bases from V and 0 bases from J, with 18 bases between. The CDR3 runs to 17 residues. CDR1 is MDHEN and CDR2 is SYDVKM in the germline V gene. CDR3 in amino acids: CASTPMGALPNTGELFF. The CDR3 DNA is TGTGCCAGCACCCCCATGGGGGCTCTACCGAACACCGGGGAGCTGTTTTTT. The variable domain in full, with the rest retrieved from reference TRBV28 and TRBJ2-2, is DVKVTQSSRYLVKRTGEKVFLECVQDMDHENMFWYRQDPGLGLRLIYFSYDVKMKEKGDIPEGYSVSREKKERFSLILESASTNQTSMYLCASTPMGALPNTGELFFGEGSRLTVL.

This chain links TRBV5-5 with TRBJ1-3; unclear D gene. The V and J ends lost 2 bases and 8 bases respectively, with 23 bases between them. The germline V gene has CDR1 SGHKS and CDR2 YYEKEE (reference sequence). The CDR3 contains 17 residues. The CDR3 DNA follows: TGTGCCAGCAGCTTACGACTCCGAGGTCTCAATACGGACACCATATATTTT. Amino acid sequence: CASSLRLRGLNTDTIYF. Variable domain in full (rest from reference TRBV5-5 and TRBJ1-3): DAGVTQSPTHLIKTRGQQVTLRCSPISGHKSVSWYQQVLGQGPQFIFQYYEKEERGRGNFPDRFSARQFPNYSSELNVNALLLGDSALYLCASSLRLRGLNTDTIYFGEGSWLTVV.

This sequence joins TRBV6-4 and TRBJ2-2; D gene unclear. The CDR3 has 14 residues. Germline-derived CDR1 and CDR2 are MRHNA and SNTAGT. V lost 1 base to trimming and J lost 4 bases, with 7 bases between them. CDR3 coding DNA: TGTGCCAGCAGTGACTACGCAGTCACCGGGGAGCTGTTTTTT. The encoded protein is CASSDYAVTGELFF.